This is a list of T cell receptor beta chains from one sample in a study of T cell repertoires in cytomegalovirus infection. Each CDR3 protein is one row after TCRdb ran MiXCR on the reads. The sample has 550,000 to 850,000 distinct CDR3 sequences; 33% are singletons. These TCRs are of unknown antigen specificity. The sequencing used cultured PBMCs, collected from culture after CMV antigen stimulation. The receptors derive from a human donor in good health (CMV status not recorded). Some clones in this sample may be carry-over from other donors' samples. Each CDR3 is given with its conserved first and last residue. The order of the fields is V gene, J gene, D gene, clone size, CDR3 DNA, CDR3 protein. A D gene is named only where the DNA matches it firmly. For some rows the clone size is stated as once, few or many, or as a class when expanded; others skip it.

TRBV20-1	TRBJ1-4	NA	NA	TGCAGTGCTAGGGACCCCCAGTCAACTAATGAAAAACTGTTTTTT	CSARDPQSTNEKLFF
TRBV7-2	TRBJ2-3	TRBD1	NA	TGTGCCAGCAGGCCAATGACAGGGGGCACAGATACGCAGTATTTT	CASRPMTGGTDTQYF
TRBV7-2	TRBJ2-3	NA	many	TGTGCCAGCAGCTTAGCGACAGATCTAGATACGCAGTATTTT	CASSLATDLDTQYF
TRBV6-1	TRBJ2-7	NA	NA	TGTGCCAGCAGTACCCAAGGGGGAAGCTACGAGCAGTACTTC	CASSTQGGSYEQYF
TRBV7-2	TRBJ2-2	TRBD1	few	TGTGCCAGCAGCTCGACAGGGTTAAGCACCGGGGAGCTGTTTTTT	CASSSTGLSTGELFF
TRBV20-1	TRBJ1-2	TRBD1	NA	TGCAGTGCCCCAGCATCGGGACAGGGACTCTATGGCTACACCTTC	CSAPASGQGLYGYTF
TRBV28	TRBJ2-5	TRBD2	few	TGTGCCAGCAGTCCCTTTCTAGCGGGCCACCAAGAGACCCAGTACTTC	CASSPFLAGHQETQYF
TRBV5-6	TRBJ2-1	NA	NA	TGTGCCAGCAGCGCCTCCCCCTTCACCGAGCAGTTCTTC	CASSASPFTEQFF
TRBV6-6	TRBJ2-7	TRBD2	NA	TGTGCCAGCAGGAACCAGCGGGATGACGAGCAGTACTTC	CASRNQRDDEQYF
TRBV7-2	TRBJ2-1	NA	many	TGTGCCAGCAGCTCCCCAGGGGGGGGAGCGGGAAGCTACAATGAGCAGTTCTTC	CASSSPGGGAGSYNEQFF
TRBV5-1	TRBJ2-7	NA	NA	TGCGCCAGCAGCTTGGAGGCAGAAGGCTACGAGCAGTACTTC	CASSLEAEGYEQYF
TRBV6-5	TRBJ2-6	NA	NA	TGTGCCAGCAGCTACATAAGACAGTACTCTGGGGCCAACGTCCTGACTTTC	CASSYIRQYSGANVLTF
TRBV10-3	TRBJ2-1	NA	few	TGTGCCATTACAGCCCCAGGGGTTGATGAGCAGTTCTTC	CAITAPGVDEQFF
TRBV5-1	TRBJ2-5	NA	many	TGTGCCAGCAGCTTAGGACAGAACCAAGAGACCCAGTACTTC	CASSLGQNQETQYF
TRBV13	TRBJ2-1	TRBD2	NA	TGTGCCAGCAGCCCCTCGCCACTAGCGGCCTCCTACAATGAGCAGTTCTTC	CASSPSPLAASYNEQFF
TRBV11-2	TRBJ2-3	TRBD2	NA	TGTGCCAGCAGCGAGCAGCGGGGCCATGTAGCTACGCAGTATTTT	CASSEQRGHVATQYF
TRBV10-3	TRBJ2-3	TRBD1	few	TGTGCCATCAGGGAGGGACAGGAAAGAACAGATACGCAGTATTTT	CAIREGQERTDTQYF
TRBV10-3	TRBJ1-2	TRBD1	NA	TGTGCCATCAAAGCCACACTGGGACAGACCTATGGCTACACCTTC	CAIKATLGQTYGYTF
TRBV11-2	TRBJ2-7	TRBD1	NA	TGTGCCAGCAGCTCGGACAGGGGCGACGAGCAGTACTTC	CASSSDRGDEQYF
TRBV7-2	TRBJ2-5	NA	many	TGTGCCAGCAGCTTAGTCGGGAAGGAGACCCAGTACTTC	CASSLVGKETQYF
TRBV7-2	TRBJ2-7	NA	many	TGTGCCAGCAGCTTAGTCGCAGGCACCTACGAGCAGTACTTC	CASSLVAGTYEQYF
TRBV7-9	TRBJ1-1	NA	NA	TGTGCCAGCAGCTCCGCATCGGGCACTGAAGCTTTCTTT	CASSSASGTEAFF
TRBV19	TRBJ1-5	TRBD1	NA	TGTGCCAGTAGATCACAGGGGGTGGGCAATCAGCCCCAGCATTTT	CASRSQGVGNQPQHF
TRBV20-1	TRBJ2-7	TRBD2	NA	TGCAGTGCCGCCGGGGGGGCCTCCTACGAGCAGTACTTC	CSAAGGASYEQYF
TRBV7-2	TRBJ1-1	NA	many	TGTGCCAGCAGCCTAACTCCGAACACTGAAGCTTTCTTT	CASSLTPNTEAFF
TRBV11-1	TRBJ2-7	NA	NA	TGTGCCAGCAGCTTAGCGGTAATCGGAATCTCCGAGCAGTACTTC	CASSLAVIGISEQYF
TRBV6-5	TRBJ1-1	TRBD1	NA	TGTGCCAGCAGTTTCCGAGGGACAGGGAACACTGAAGCTTTCTTT	CASSFRGTGNTEAFF
TRBV7-2	TRBJ2-7	TRBD1	few	TGTGCCAGCAGCTTAATTAGGACAGGACTCTACGAGCAGTACTTC	CASSLIRTGLYEQYF
TRBV7-2	TRBJ1-6	NA	many	TGTGCCAGCAGCTTAGCTGGCAGGGGCTATAATTCACCCCTCCACTTT	CASSLAGRGYNSPLHF
TRBV7-8	TRBJ2-3	NA	few	TGTGCCAGCACCAACATCCGGGACCCCGCCTCAACGCAGTATTTT	CASTNIRDPASTQYF
TRBV7-9	TRBJ2-6	NA	NA	TGTGCCAGCAGCTCCCGGATCTTTTCTGGGGCCAACGTCCTGACTTTC	CASSSRIFSGANVLTF
TRBV15	TRBJ1-4	NA	NA	TGTGCCACCAGCCGAGAAGGTGCATCAACTAATGAAAAACTGTTTTTT	CATSREGASTNEKLFF
TRBV7-9	TRBJ2-5	TRBD2	NA	TGTGCCAGCAGCTCACCCCCCCCGCTAGCGGGGGGTCAAGAGACCCAGTACTTC	CASSSPPPLAGGQETQYF
TRBV7-9	TRBJ2-2	NA	NA	TGTGCCAGCAGCTTGCCAATCACTAGGGACACCGGGGAGCTGTTTTTT	CASSLPITRDTGELFF
TRBV10-3	TRBJ1-5	NA	NA	TGTGCCATCAGTGAGCTCAGGGGCAGGCTTTGGCCCCAGCATTTT	CAISELRGRLWPQHF
TRBV6-1	TRBJ1-5	NA	NA	TGTGCCAGCAGTAACCAGATAGCTCAGCCCCAGCATTTT	CASSNQIAQPQHF
TRBV7-2	TRBJ2-7	TRBD2	NA	TGTGCCAGCAGCTTCCTAAGCGGGAGCCCGCCCTACGAGCAGTACTTC	CASSFLSGSPPYEQYF
TRBV7-8	TRBJ1-6	TRBD1	many	TGTGCCAGCAGCTTATACAGGGGATCCTATAATTCACCCCTCCACTTT	CASSLYRGSYNSPLHF
TRBV4-3	TRBJ2-1	NA	NA	TGCGCCAGCAGCCAGGGAGGACTAACCTACAATGAGCAGTTCTTC	CASSQGGLTYNEQFF
TRBV7-6	TRBJ2-7	TRBD2	NA	TGTGCCAGCAGCTTCCTGACTAGCGCAGGCGAGCAGTACTTC	CASSFLTSAGEQYF